This T cell receptor (beta chain) was found in a study of T cell repertoires in cytomegalovirus infection. General observations from the study: Dominant in the ex vivo response were TCR beta clonotypes restricted by HLA-C and specific for CMV.

The CDR3 extends over 14 amino acids. The V gene lost 4 bases and the J gene lost 6 bases, with 15 bases spanning the gap. The germline V gene has CDR1 SEHNR and CDR2 FQNEAQ (reference sequence). This clonotype has a handful of counts. Antigen specificity is unknown. TCRdb analysed the reads with MiXCR anew, one entry per CDR3 protein. The sample yields 160,000 or so distinct CDR3 sequences, 15% to 20% seen once. The sequenced material came from CD8+ T cells from PBMCs. The genes are TRBV7-9 and TRBJ1-1; D not resolved. This receptor was identified in a human donor in good health (CMV status not recorded). Some clones in this sample may be carry-over from other donors' samples. The CDR3 sequence is CASSSTTKPAEAFF. CDR3 coding DNA: TGTGCCAGCAGCTCTACCACGAAACCCGCTGAAGCTTTCTTT.